Below, 9 T cell receptor beta chains from the same sample are listed, as sequenced in a study of beta chain features in type 1 diabetes. Reverse transcribing all isolated RNA meant expressed TCRB transcripts were sequenced. Libraries were prepared by immunoSEQ multiplex PCR; TCRdb keeps only in-frame clonotypes and omits some of them. The sample contains 620,000 or so clones, 15% of which appear only once. Sample: naive CD4+ T cells from blood. These receptors came from a man aged 18 to 35 in good health.

This clone was found a few times. This chain connects TRBV11-2 to TRBJ2-5; no definite D call. Deletions cut 5 bases from V and 2 bases from J, with 21 bases between. This CDR3 is 17 amino acids long. Germline loops: CDR1 SGHAT, CDR2 FQNNGV. The CDR3 DNA follows: TGTGCCAGCAGCCCCTTTCGGCGGATTCCAACACAAGAGACCCAGTACTTC. Translating it yields CASSPFRRIPTQETQYF.

The gene calls are TRBV11-1 and TRBJ1-2; TRBD1 aligns across 9 bases. The J segment lost 2 bases and the V segment lost 5 bases, leaving 9 bases of the junction unmatched. The CDR3 spans 16 residues. CDR1 SGHAT and CDR2 FQDESV come from the germline V gene (reference sequence). In nucleotides, the CDR3 is TGTGCCAGCAGCAAGTCTCCGGGACAGGGAAACTATGGCTACACCTTC. This sequence encodes CASSKSPGQGNYGYTF.

The CDR3 DNA is TGTGCCAGCAGCTTAGATCGGGGAGGCGAGCAGTACTTC. Its protein is CASSLDRGGEQYF. The V call is TRBV7-8, the J call TRBJ2-7, with a weak D call TRBD2 (6 bases). Germline V gene data show CDR1 as SGHVS and CDR2 as FQNEAQ. This CDR3 is 13 amino acids long. V was trimmed by 1 base and J by 6 bases, leaving 10 bases between them. The full variable domain, its missing parts supplied by reference TRBV7-8 and TRBJ2-7, is GAGVSQSPRYKVAKRGQDVALRCDPISGHVSLFWYQQALGQGPEFLTYFQNEAQLDKSGLPSDRFFAERPEGSVSTLKIQRTQQEDSAVYLCASSLDRGGEQYFGPGTRLTVT.

This clone was seen a handful of times. The genes are TRBV18 and TRBJ1-1; D gene unclear. CDR1 is KGHSH and CDR2 is LQKENI in the germline V gene. The CDR3 contains 11 residues. V was cut by 3 bases and J by 5 bases, with 4 bases left in between. CDR3 coding DNA: TGTGCCAGCTCACCGGAGACTGAAGCTTTCTTT. It encodes CASSPETEAFF.

This clone was counted between two and nine times. This chain uses TRBV7-2 with TRBJ2-7; unclear D gene. Germline assignment: CDR1 SGHTA and CDR2 FQGNSA. The CDR3 runs 14 residues. Trimming removed 0 bases at V and 4 bases at J, with 10 bases between. CDR3 in amino acids: CASSLAARGYEQYF. CDR3 sequence (DNA): TGTGCCAGCAGCTTAGCGGCCCGTGGGTACGAGCAGTACTTC.

This clone was seen a handful of times. The chain is built from TRBV4-3 and TRBJ1-2, with 8 bases matching TRBD1. Germline V gene sequence: CDR1 LGHNA, CDR2 YSLEER. The J segment lost 0 bases and the V segment lost 6 bases, leaving 6 bases of the junction unmatched. The CDR3 totals 15 residues. Written as DNA, the CDR3 is TGCGCCAGCAGGCACAGGGGGATGGCTAACTATGGCTACACCTTC. It is translated as CASRHRGMANYGYTF.

V is TRBV18 and J is TRBJ1-5; TRBD1 aligns across 7 bases. This CDR3 is 13 amino acids long. V was clipped by 4 bases and J by 10 bases; unmatched bases: 7. Per the germline V gene, CDR1 is KGHSH and CDR2 is LQKENI. The CDR3 reads CASSLDRVGPQHF. CDR3 coding DNA: TGTGCCAGCTCACTTGACAGGGTTGGACCCCAGCATTTT.

Only a few counts were recorded for this clone. This chain uses TRBV9 with TRBJ2-1; D is possibly TRBD1 (6 bases). This CDR3 spans 15 amino acids. V lost 0 bases to trimming and J lost 4 bases, with 11 bases between them. From germline, CDR1 is SGDLS and CDR2 YYNGEE. The CDR3 DNA reads TGTGCCAGCAGCGTAGTAGGGACACTATACAATGAGCAGTTCTTC. Translated: CASSVVGTLYNEQFF. The full variable domain, with the rest looked up from reference TRBV9 and TRBJ2-1, is DSGVTQTPKHLITATGQRVTLRCSPRSGDLSVYWYQQSLDQGLQFLIQYYNGEERAKGNILERFSAQQFPDLHSELNLSSLELGDSALYFCASSVVGTLYNEQFFGPGTRLTVL.

The V call is TRBV5-1, the J call TRBJ2-2, with unresolved D. Germline lookup yields CDR1 SGHRS and CDR2 YFSETQ. Trimming took off 0 bases at V and 4 bases at J, with 10 bases between the two ends. The CDR3 consists of 15 residues. CDR3 protein: CASSLDPGSTGELFF. The DNA of the CDR3 is TGCGCCAGCAGCTTGGATCCGGGTTCCACCGGGGAGCTGTTTTTT. The full variable domain, completed using reference TRBV5-1 and TRBJ2-2, is KAGVTQTPRYLIKTRGQQVTLSCSPISGHRSVSWYQQTPGQGLQFLFEYFSETQRNKGNFPGRFSGRQFSNSRSEMNVSTLELGDSALYLCASSLDPGSTGELFFGEGSRLTVL.